The 8 T cell receptor beta chains presented below share a single source sample, sequenced in a study of blood T cell repertoires in COVID-19. Clones were read by immunoSEQ multiplex PCR, and TCRdb kept only the in-frame ones, dropping some. Of about 61,000 clones listed, roughly 86% were seen once; the top ten hold about 22%. Source material: peripheral blood. The receptor source for this set is a woman aged 50 to 60 with active or convalescent COVID-19.

The V call is TRBV6-5, the J call TRBJ2-1; TRBD1 matches 10 bases. Trimming at V came to 5 bases and at J to 3 bases, leaving 4 bases not matched to a gene. Looked up from germline, CDR1 is MNHEY and CDR2 is SVGAGI. There are 15 residues in the CDR3. The CDR3 sequence: CASSTGDRGYNEQFF. In DNA, the CDR3 is TGTGCCAGCAGTACAGGGGACAGGGGCTACAATGAGCAGTTCTTC.

The rearrangement links TRBV6-2 or TRBV6-3 to TRBJ1-4, with 7 bases matching TRBD1. V gave up 5 bases and J gave up 8 bases; unmatched junction bases: 11. The CDR3 is 15 residues long. CDR1 and CDR2 (germline): MNHEY, SVGEGT. CDR3 loop: CASSRPGGIEEKLFF. CDR3 bases: TGTGCCAGCAGTCGCCCAGGGGGGATTGAGGAAAAACTGTTTTTT.

The DNA of the CDR3 is TGTGCCAGCAGCTCATACTTCCTTGCTGGGGGCACTGGAAACACCATATATTTT. Translated: CASSSYFLAGGTGNTIYF. The chain joins TRBV11-2 to TRBJ1-3, with D possibly being TRBD1 (6 bases). Trimming pared 4 bases from V and 2 bases from J, leaving 21 bases between. CDR1 and CDR2 from the germline V gene are SGHAT and FQNNGV. This CDR3 contains 18 residues.

This sequence joins TRBV7-8 and TRBJ2-7, with 9 positions matching TRBD2. The CDR3 is 13 residues long. Germline assignment: CDR1 SGHVS and CDR2 FQNEAQ. Trimming cost V 5 bases and J 3 bases; bases outside gene matches: 2. The CDR3 nucleotides are TGTGCCAGCAGCACACTAGCGGGCTACGAGCAGTACTTC. It codes for CASSTLAGYEQYF.

In DNA form, the CDR3 reads TGTGCCAGCAGTGAAGAACCTTCTTTAGCGGGAGGTAATGAGCAGTTCTTC. This gives the protein CASSEEPSLAGGNEQFF. The genes are TRBV6-4 and TRBJ2-1, with 10 bases aligning to TRBD2. Trimming took 3 bases from V and 7 from J; bases not matched to a gene: 12. The CDR3 sequence is 17 residues long. Germline V gene sequence: CDR1 MRHNA, CDR2 SNTAGT.

The chain is built from TRBV2 and TRBJ2-5; 7 bases are shared with TRBD1. This CDR3 region has 13 residues. The germline gives CDR1 SNHLY, CDR2 FYNNEI. Trimming removed 10 bases from V and 2 bases from J; junction bases left unmatched: 7. The CDR3 coding sequence is TGTGCCACCATGGGGACAGTGCAAGAGACCCAGTACTTC. Translating it yields CATMGTVQETQYF.

The V call is TRBV14, the J call TRBJ2-7; the D is unclear. V was pared by 1 base and J by 2 bases, with 12 bases between. The CDR3 length is 15 residues. Germline assignment: CDR1 SGHDN and CDR2 FVKESK. CDR3 loop: CASSQVRGATYEQYF. The CDR3 DNA sequence: TGTGCCAGCAGCCAAGTTAGAGGTGCAACCTACGAGCAGTACTTC.

The chain recombines TRBV29-1 with TRBJ2-5; a possible D gene is TRBD2 (6 bases). V was trimmed by 4 bases and J by 4 bases, leaving 13 bases between them. The V gene's germline CDR1 is SQVTM and CDR2 ANQGSEA. The CDR3 has 13 amino acids. The CDR3 region is CSVGLGSIETQYF. In nucleotides, the CDR3 is TGCAGCGTTGGACTAGGATCGATAGAGACCCAGTACTTC. Full variable domain (outside the CDR3, taken from reference TRBV29-1 and TRBJ2-5): SAVISQKPSRDICQRGTSLTIQCQVDSQVTMMFWYRQQPGQSLTLIATANQGSEATYESGFVIDKFPISRPNLTFSTLTVSNMSPEDSSIYLCSVGLGSIETQYFGPGTRLLVL.